This TCR beta chain was sequenced for a study of shared clonotypes between healthy human individuals. The CDR3 extends over 13 amino acids. Germline V CDR1 and CDR2: SGHNT, YENEEA. V lost 6 bases, J lost 7 bases, and 13 bases lay in between. Input per replicate PCR of unsorted PBMC was 300 ng DNA, corresponding to approximately 30,000 T cell genomes. On ten immunoSEQ deep assay plates, unsorted PBMC DNA was sequenced. Assay used: immunoSEQ multiplex PCR; TCRdb lists only in-frame clones, some missing. The profile shows fewer than 600,000 clones, roughly 83% of them singletons. The donors were adults (healthy and HIV-negative) with no recent acute infections or vaccinations. Without sorting, samples used some 100 million PBMCs for genomic DNA.

This chain links TRBV11-3 with TRBJ2-1, with D possibly matching TRBD2 (5 bases). The sample comprised PBMCs. This TCR came from a woman in her thirties or forties in good health. Some clones in this sample may be carry-over from other donors' samples. The CDR3, as DNA: TGTGCCAGCAGTTCCCGGGAAGCAAATGAGCAGTTCTTC. Translating it yields CASSSREANEQFF.